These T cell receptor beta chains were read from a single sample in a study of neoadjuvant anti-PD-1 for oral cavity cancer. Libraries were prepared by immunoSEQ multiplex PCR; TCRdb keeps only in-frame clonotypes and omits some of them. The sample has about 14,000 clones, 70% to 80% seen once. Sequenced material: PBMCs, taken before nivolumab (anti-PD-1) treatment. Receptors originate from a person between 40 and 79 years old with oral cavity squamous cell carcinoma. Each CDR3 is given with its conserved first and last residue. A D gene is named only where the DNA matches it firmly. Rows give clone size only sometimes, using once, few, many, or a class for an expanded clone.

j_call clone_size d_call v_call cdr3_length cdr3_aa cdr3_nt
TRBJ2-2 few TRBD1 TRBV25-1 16 CASSGKGTANTGELFF TGTGCCAGCAGCGGAAAGGGGACAGCGAACACCGGGGAGCTGTTTTTT
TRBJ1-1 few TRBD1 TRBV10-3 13 CAISESLDREAFF TGTGCCATCAGTGAGTCTTTGGACAGGGAAGCTTTCTTT
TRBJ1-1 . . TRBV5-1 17 CASSVGVAGARETEAFF TGCGCCAGCAGCGTGGGGGTGGCGGGGGCGCGGGAAACTGAAGCTTTCTTT
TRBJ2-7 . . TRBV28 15 CASSLWGGGSYEQYF TGTGCCAGCAGTTTATGGGGGGGTGGCTCCTACGAGCAGTACTTC
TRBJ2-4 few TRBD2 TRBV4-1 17 CASSQVLAGLAKNIQYF TGCGCCAGCAGCCAAGTCCTAGCGGGTCTAGCCAAAAACATTCAGTACTTC
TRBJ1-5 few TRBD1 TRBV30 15 CAWSVKGQGNQPQHF TGTGCCTGGAGTGTAAAGGGACAGGGAAATCAGCCCCAGCATTTT
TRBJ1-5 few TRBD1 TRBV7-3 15 CASSLGRGSNQPQHF TGTGCCAGCAGCTTAGGCAGGGGGAGCAATCAGCCCCAGCATTTT
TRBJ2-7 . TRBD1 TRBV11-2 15 CASRAPGGYSYEQYF TGTGCCAGCAGAGCCCCAGGGGGTTACTCCTACGAGCAGTACTTC
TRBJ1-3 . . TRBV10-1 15 CASSESLGRGNTIYF TGCGCCAGCAGTGAGTCTCTGGGGAGAGGAAACACCATATATTTT
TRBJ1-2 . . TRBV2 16 CASSDNIQGAMVGYTF TGTGCCAGCAGTGACAATATCCAAGGGGCAATGGTGGGCTACACCTTC
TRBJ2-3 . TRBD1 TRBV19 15 CASRKTGVSTDTQYF TGTGCCAGTAGAAAGACAGGGGTGAGCACAGATACGCAGTATTTT
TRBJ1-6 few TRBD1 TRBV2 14 CASDTGQGASPLHF TGTGCCAGCGACACGGGACAGGGGGCTTCACCCCTCCACTTT
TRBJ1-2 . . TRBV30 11 CAWSVRWGYTF TGTGCCTGGAGTGTACGGTGGGGCTACACCTTC
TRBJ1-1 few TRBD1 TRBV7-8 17 CASSLGVTGARGTEAFF TGTGCCAGCAGCTTGGGGGTAACAGGGGCCAGAGGGACTGAAGCTTTCTTT
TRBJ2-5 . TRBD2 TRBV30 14 CAWGLAGVLETQYF TGTGCCTGGGGACTAGCGGGAGTCTTGGAGACCCAGTACTTC
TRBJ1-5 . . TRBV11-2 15 CASSLGGNSNQPQHF TGTGCCAGCAGCTTAGGCGGCAATAGCAATCAGCCCCAGCATTTT
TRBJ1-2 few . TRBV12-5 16 CASGLVLAVPLGGYTF TGTGCTAGTGGTTTGGTACTGGCAGTCCCATTGGGTGGCTACACCTTC
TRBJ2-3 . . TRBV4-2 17 CASSQGIQGPSTDTQYF TGTGCCAGCAGCCAAGGGATTCAGGGCCCTAGCACAGATACGCAGTATTTT
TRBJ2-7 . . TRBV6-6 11 CASSYSTEQYF TGTGCCAGCAGTTACTCGACAGAGCAGTACTTC
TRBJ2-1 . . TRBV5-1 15 CASSELDSNYNEQFF TGCGCCAGCAGCGAGCTGGACTCAAATTACAATGAGCAGTTCTTC
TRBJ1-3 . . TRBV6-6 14 CASSWTVSGNTIYF TGTGCCAGCAGTTGGACAGTCTCTGGAAACACCATATATTTT
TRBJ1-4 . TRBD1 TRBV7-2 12 CASSLGQGAPSW TGTGCCAGCAGCTTAGGACAGGGGGCCCCTTCCTGG
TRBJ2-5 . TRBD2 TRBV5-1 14 CASSAGTSVETQYF TGCGCCAGCAGCGCCGGGACTAGTGTTGAGACCCAGTACTTC
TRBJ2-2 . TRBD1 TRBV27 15 CASSRGQGAAGELFF TGTGCCAGCAGCCGCGGACAGGGGGCAGCCGGGGAGCTGTTTTTT
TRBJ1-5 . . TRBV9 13 CASSQGSNQPQHF TGTGCCAGCAGCCAGGGGAGCAATCAGCCCCAGCATTTT
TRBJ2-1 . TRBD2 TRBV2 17 CASRPPGRAGGYNEQFF TGTGCCAGCAGGCCCCCCGGACGGGCGGGGGGCTACAATGAGCAGTTCTTC
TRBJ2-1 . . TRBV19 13 CASKEDSYNEQFF TGTGCCAGTAAAGAGGACTCCTACAATGAGCAGTTCTTC
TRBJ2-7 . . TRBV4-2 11 CASSQYSEQYF TGTGCCAGCAGCCAATACTCCGAGCAGTACTTC
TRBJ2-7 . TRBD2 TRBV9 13 CASSVTAGDQQYF TGTGCCAGCAGCGTGACAGCGGGAGACCAGCAGTACTTC
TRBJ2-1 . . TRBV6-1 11 CASSEDGEQFF TGTGCCAGCAGTGAAGATGGTGAGCAGTTCTTC
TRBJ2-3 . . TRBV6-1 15 CASSEGGVGTDTQYF TGTGCCAGCAGTGAAGGGGGGGTTGGCACAGATACGCAGTATTTT
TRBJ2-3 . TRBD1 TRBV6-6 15 CASSYGQGDTDTQYF TGTGCCAGCAGTTACGGACAGGGGGACACAGATACGCAGTATTTT
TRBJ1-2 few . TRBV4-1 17 CASSQGGARATDYGYTF TGCGCCAGCAGCCAAGGTGGTGCCAGGGCGACGGACTATGGCTACACCTTC
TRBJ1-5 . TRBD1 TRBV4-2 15 CASSHSGQDNQPQHF TGTGCCAGCAGCCATTCTGGACAGGACAATCAGCCCCAGCATTTT
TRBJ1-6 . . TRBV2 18 CASTGDSMFVRNNSPLHF TGTGCCAGCACTGGTGACAGTATGTTCGTGAGGAATAATTCACCCCTCCACTTT
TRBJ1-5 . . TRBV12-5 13 CASGFGENQPQHF TGTGCTAGTGGTTTCGGGGAAAATCAGCCCCAGCATTTT
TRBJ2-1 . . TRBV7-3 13 CASSRGVNNEQFF TGTGCCAGCAGCAGGGGCGTTAACAATGAGCAGTTCTTC
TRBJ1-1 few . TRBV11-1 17 CASSLKGTFFTSTEAFF TGTGCCAGCAGCTTAAAAGGGACCTTCTTTACAAGCACTGAAGCTTTCTTT